The rows below give T cell receptor beta chains drawn from one sample of a study of cytomegalovirus exposure and HLA in healthy donors. Clones were read by immunoSEQ multiplex PCR, and TCRdb kept only the in-frame ones, dropping some. The profile shows fewer than 120,000 clones, just over 75% of them singletons. The specimen sequenced was PBMCs. Source of these receptors: a man aged 30 to 39 in good health and CMV-seropositive. The CDR3 runs from the conserved cysteine through the conserved F or W. The D gene is left open where the match is weak. Clone size, where shown, is once, few, many, or a class for clones that have expanded.

>-|TRBD2|TRBV7-2|TRBJ2-7
TGTGCCAGCAGCTTATGGCTAGCGGGGGGAAACTACGAGCAGTACTTC
CASSLWLAGGNYEQYF
>-|TRBD2|TRBV30|TRBJ2-5
TGTGCCTGGACCTGGACTAGCGGATCCCAAGAGACCCAGTACTTC
CAWTWTSGSQETQYF
>-|-|TRBV28|TRBJ2-7
TGTGCCAGCAGGGGACGGACAGCCGGCTCCTACGAGCAGTACTTC
CASRGRTAGSYEQYF
>-|-|TRBV28|TRBJ1-1
TGTGCCAGCAGCCTAGCCAGGAACACTGAAGCTTTCTTT
CASSLARNTEAFF
>-|TRBD2|TRBV6-6|TRBJ2-1
TGTGCCAGCGTCAAACGGGGGGGTCTCTACAATGAGCAGTTCTTC
CASVKRGGLYNEQFF
>-|TRBD2|TRBV27|TRBJ2-1
TGTGCCAGCAGCCGGGCACCGCAGCGGGGGGGGTACAATGAGCAGTTCTTC
CASSRAPQRGGYNEQFF
>-|TRBD1|TRBV6-1|TRBJ1-2
TGTGCCAGCAGTGAGGGTTGGGGAACAGGGGCCAACTATGGCTACACCTTC
CASSEGWGTGANYGYTF
>-|TRBD2|TRBV6-4|TRBJ2-3
TGTGCCAGCAGTGACTCGGCTAGCGGGGGGGTGGATACGCAGTATTTT
CASSDSASGGVDTQYF
>once|TRBD2|TRBV9|TRBJ2-7
TGTGCCAGCAGCGTAGCTAGCGGGGGGGATGAGCAGTACTTC
CASSVASGGDEQYF
>-|-|TRBV5-1|TRBJ2-5
TGCGCCAGCAGACCTCTACCGGGACTTCAAGAGACCCAGTACTTC
CASRPLPGLQETQYF
>-|-|TRBV19|TRBJ1-5
TGTGCCAGTAGTATAAGTTTTTCGGGGTACGATCAGCCCCAGCATTTT
CASSISFSGYDQPQHF
>-|TRBD2|TRBV7-2|TRBJ2-7
TGTGCCAGCAGCCCCCCTCTACGGACTAGGGCCTACGAGCAGTACTTC
CASSPPLRTRAYEQYF
>-|TRBD1|TRBV11-2|TRBJ2-7
TGTGCCAGCAGCTTCCGGACGGACAGGGCCCACGAGCAGTACTTC
CASSFRTDRAHEQYF
>-|TRBD1|TRBV7-9|TRBJ2-5
TGTGCCAGCAGCGCACAGGGGATTAGGGAGACCCAGTACTTC
CASSAQGIRETQYF
>-|TRBD1|TRBV6-1|TRBJ1-3
TGTGCCAGCAGTGAAGTGGGACAGGTCGTCACCATATATTTT
CASSEVGQVVTIYF
>-|-|TRBV5-8|TRBJ1-2
TGTGCCAGCAGCAGAACACAGGGAGATGGCTACACCTTC
CASSRTQGDGYTF
>-|-|TRBV6-1|TRBJ1-4
TGTGCCAGCAGTGATTACAGGGCAGGAGGAGAAAAACTGTTTTTT
CASSDYRAGGEKLFF
>once|TRBD2|TRBV11-2|TRBJ2-1
TGTGCCAGCAGCTTAGGGAGCGGGGCCCTTAATGAGCAGTTCTTC
CASSLGSGALNEQFF
>-|-|TRBV2|TRBJ1-1
TGTGCCAGCAGGAGAGAGGCAGAAGCTTTTTTT
CASRREAEAFF
>-|-|TRBV2|TRBJ1-2
TGTGCCAGCAGTCCGACAGCCGATGGCTACACCTTC
CASSPTADGYTF
>-|-|TRBV28|TRBJ2-7
TGTGCCAGCAGCCAAGGGACAAGGGCCCACGAGCAGTACTTC
CASSQGTRAHEQYF
>-|-|TRBV6-5|TRBJ2-6
TGTGCCAGCAGTTACTCCGATAGCTCTGGGGCCAACGTCCTGACTTTC
CASSYSDSSGANVLTF
>-|-|TRBV6-5|TRBJ1-1
TGTGCCAGCAGTCCCCCCGGCGGGTGGAACACTGAAGCTTTCTTT
CASSPPGGWNTEAFF
>few|-|TRBV14|TRBJ1-4
TGTGCCAGCAGCCCGCTACAGAGAAATGAAAAACTGTTTTTT
CASSPLQRNEKLFF
>-|-|TRBV5-8|TRBJ2-3
TGTGCCAGCAGCTTACGGGACTCCCTCACAGATACGCAGTATTTT
CASSLRDSLTDTQYF
>-|TRBD1|TRBV27|TRBJ1-1
TGTGCCAGCAGTTTAGGGACAGGGGCCCTTAACACTGAAGCTTTCTTT
CASSLGTGALNTEAFF
>-|-|TRBV20-1|TRBJ2-1
TGCAGTGCTAGCAATTATGAGCAGTTCTTC
CSASNYEQFF
>-|TRBD2|TRBV14|TRBJ2-1
TGTGCCAGCAGCAAGGGAGGGAATGAGCAGTTCTTC
CASSKGGNEQFF
>-|-|TRBV13|TRBJ2-7
TGTGCCAGCAGCTCCCCGGGAAATAATATTGAGCAGTACTTC
CASSSPGNNIEQYF
>-|-|TRBV7-9|TRBJ1-1
TGTGCCAGCAACAATCCGTCAGGTGAAGCTTTCTTT
CASNNPSGEAFF
>-|TRBD2|TRBV9|TRBJ2-2
TGTGCCAGCAGCGTAGAAGCCGGGGGGGTCCGAACCGGGGAGCTGTTTTTT
CASSVEAGGVRTGELFF
>-|-|TRBV7-8|TRBJ1-2
TGTGCCAGCAGCTTGATCGACAGACCATATGGCTACACCTTC
CASSLIDRPYGYTF
>-|-|TRBV7-2|TRBJ2-5
TGTGCCAGCAGCCGGACATACCAAGAGACCCAGTACTTC
CASSRTYQETQYF
>-|TRBD1|TRBV28|TRBJ2-7
TGTGCCAGCAGCTACAGGGGGGTTGTCTACGAGCAGTACTTC
CASSYRGVVYEQYF
>-|-|TRBV9|TRBJ1-1
TGTGCCAGCAGCGTAGGAGGGAGAGCTGAAGCTTTCTTT
CASSVGGRAEAFF
>-|TRBD2|TRBV27|TRBJ2-3
TGTGCCAGCAGCCGACTAGCGGGGGGCCCGAGCACAGATACGCAGTATTTT
CASSRLAGGPSTDTQYF
>once|-|TRBV2|TRBJ1-2
TGTGCCAGCAGGGACACCGGACAGCTTTATGGCTACACCTTC
CASRDTGQLYGYTF
>few|-|TRBV6-5|TRBJ2-7
TGTGCCAGCAGTTACCTAGGACACACCTACGAGCAGTACTTC
CASSYLGHTYEQYF
>-|TRBD1|TRBV4-1|TRBJ1-5
TGCGCCAGCAGCCAAGCTCCAGGGACAGGGGGCAATCAGCCCCAGCATTTT
CASSQAPGTGGNQPQHF
>-|TRBD1|TRBV6-1|TRBJ2-7
TGTGCCAGCAGTGACCGACAGGGGGCCCCTATAGGCTACGAGCAGTACTTC
CASSDRQGAPIGYEQYF
>-|TRBD1|TRBV30|TRBJ1-4
TGTGCCTGGGGGGGACAGGGAATATCGACTAATGAAAAACTGTTTTTT
CAWGGQGISTNEKLFF
>-|TRBD1|TRBV7-2|TRBJ1-6
TGTGCCAGCAGCTTACAGGGACAGCTCAATTCACCCCTCCACTTT
CASSLQGQLNSPLHF
>-|-|TRBV7-3|TRBJ2-7
TGTGCCAGCAGCTTAACGGGGGGGCGGGAGCAGTACTTC
CASSLTGGREQYF
>-|TRBD1|TRBV19|TRBJ1-3
TGTGCCAGTAGTAGCCAGGGACAGACTGGAAACACCATATATTTT
CASSSQGQTGNTIYF
>-|TRBD2|TRBV4-3|TRBJ2-1
TGCGCCAGCAGCCTTAAGACTTTTTCAGGGGCGGGGGGAGTAGATGAGCAGTTCTTC
CASSLKTFSGAGGVDEQFF
>-|-|TRBV7-9|TRBJ1-2
TGTGCCAGCAGCTTAGAAGGGGATTATGGCTACACCTTC
CASSLEGDYGYTF
>-|TRBD1|TRBV7-8|TRBJ1-4
TGTGCCAGCAGCTTAGGGGGGACAGGTGCGGAAAAACTGTTTTTT
CASSLGGTGAEKLFF
>-|TRBD2|TRBV9|TRBJ2-7
TGTGCCAGCAGCGTAGGCGGGGGGGCTGCCTACGAGCAGTACTTC
CASSVGGGAAYEQYF
>-|-|TRBV2|TRBJ2-7
TGTGCCAGCAGCTCGTCCTATGTACGGGGTTTCTTCGAGCAGTACTTC
CASSSSYVRGFFEQYF
>-|-|TRBV6-4|TRBJ2-3
TGTGCCAGCAGTGAGCGGGACGGCGGCACAGATACGCAGTATTTT
CASSERDGGTDTQYF
>few|-|TRBV7-8|TRBJ2-3
TGTGCCAGCAGCCCGAGGAGGGCTCCCTCCACAGATACGCAGTATTTT
CASSPRRAPSTDTQYF
>-|-|TRBV5-1|TRBJ1-4
TGCGCCAGCAGCTTGGCGACGGGTAATGAAAAACTGTTTTTT
CASSLATGNEKLFF
>-|-|TRBV6-5|TRBJ2-7
TGTGCCAGCAGTACTCCGGGACAAATCTACGAGCAGTACTTC
CASSTPGQIYEQYF
>-|TRBD2|TRBV5-1|TRBJ2-3
TGCGCCAGCAGCTTGGATAGCGGGGGCGTCACAGATACGCAGTATTTT
CASSLDSGGVTDTQYF
>-|-|TRBV5-4|TRBJ2-7
TGTGCCAGCAGCTTCGGCCAGGGGGGCCTGTACGAGCAGTACTTC
CASSFGQGGLYEQYF